These T cell receptor beta chains were read from a single sample in a study of CD8+CD57+ T cells in acquired aplastic anemia. TCRdb recomputed calls from the reads with MiXCR, one row per CDR3 protein. The repertoire has around 200,000 distinct CDR3 sequences, around 59% of them found once; the top ten carry 16%. The source material was sorted CD4+, CD8+, or CD8+CD57+ T cells (not recorded which) from PBMCs. The source of these receptors is a human donor in good health, serving as a control. The CDR3 runs from the conserved cysteine through the conserved F or W. D genes are given only for firm matches. The listing skips clone size in some rows; elsewhere it reads once, few, many or a size class.

TRBV2	TRBJ1-1	.	.	TGTGCCAGCGACATGGTAGGGGGATCCACTGAAGCTTTCTTT	CASDMVGGSTEAFF
TRBV9	TRBJ1-5	.	many	TGTGCCAGCAGCGTAGACGGATCGCGCAATCAGCCCCAGCATTTT	CASSVDGSRNQPQHF
TRBV10-3	TRBJ2-2	.	.	TGTGCCATCAGTGAGCTTGCGGCAGACACCGGGGAGCTGTTTTTT	CAISELAADTGELFF
TRBV9	TRBJ2-5	TRBD2	many	TGTGCCAGCAGCGTTCAGAGCGGGGGGGCCCATGAGACCCAGTACTTC	CASSVQSGGAHETQYF
TRBV10-1	TRBJ2-7	.	many	TGCGCCAGCAGTGATCGGCAGGGGTCGCCTTACGAGCAGTACTTC	CASSDRQGSPYEQYF
TRBV5-5	TRBJ1-2	.	few	TGTGCCAGCGGACCGCAGGGCCTGATTAACTATGGCTACACCTTC	CASGPQGLINYGYTF
TRBV25-1	TRBJ2-7	TRBD2	many	TGTGCCAGCAGTGGAGCGGGGAGTCTCGACGAGCAGTACTTC	CASSGAGSLDEQYF
TRBV10-3	TRBJ2-7	.	many	TGTGCCATCAGTTCAGGGAGCTCCTACGAGCAGTACTTC	CAISSGSSYEQYF
TRBV24-1	TRBJ2-7	.	.	TGTGCCACCAGTCCTACAGGGTACGGCGAGCAGTACTTC	CATSPTGYGEQYF
TRBV7-2	TRBJ1-2	TRBD1	.	TGTGCCAGCAGCCCACGCAGGGGGAACTATGGCTACACCTTC	CASSPRRGNYGYTF
TRBV29-1	TRBJ1-2	.	.	TGCAGCGTTGCCCCATGGCGTGGGAGCTACACCTTC	CSVAPWRGSYTF
TRBV20-1	TRBJ2-1	.	.	TGCAGTGCCCCCCCCCGGGCAGGGTATTACAATGAGCAGTTCTTC	CSAPPRAGYYNEQFF
TRBV28	TRBJ2-1	TRBD1	.	TGTGCCAGCAGAACCCCGGGACAGGGTACGGACAATGGGCAGTTCTTC	CASRTPGQGTDNGQFF
TRBV7-9	TRBJ1-4	.	.	TGTGCCAGCAACTTCAACAATGAAAGACTGTTTTTT	CASNFNNERLFF
TRBV15	TRBJ2-7	.	many	TGTGCCACCAGCAGAGACCTCCTGAGACGGACGCCTCCGGACGCCTACGAGCAGTACTTC	CATSRDLLRRTPPDAYEQYF
TRBV30	TRBJ2-1	.	.	TGTGCCTGGACGGGCGCCTCCTACAATGAGCAGTCCTTC	CAWTGASYNEQSF
TRBV10-3	TRBJ1-1	TRBD1	.	TGTGCCAGCAGCCCCAACCGGGACAGCCTCCGAGCGAGCCTCGAAGCTTTCTTT	CASSPNRDSLRASLEAFF
TRBV20-1	TRBJ1-6	.	many	TGCAGTGCTAAGTCCAACAGGGACGCATCACCCCTCCACTTT	CSAKSNRDASPLHF
TRBV19	TRBJ1-6	.	few	TGTGCCACTCAAAACCAAGGGGAGAGAAGATCACCCCTCAACTTT	CATQNQGERRSPLNF
TRBV7-8	TRBJ2-7	TRBD1	few	TGTGCCAGCAGCTTATTGGGCCGGGACAGGAAGCTCGAGCAGTACTTC	CASSLLGRDRKLEQYF
TRBV12-3/TRBV12-4	TRBJ2-5	.	.	TGTGCCAGCAGTGAGGTACACGGAGAGACCCAGTACTTC	CASSEVHGETQYF
TRBV7-2	TRBJ2-1	TRBD2	.	TGTGCCAGCAGCATTAGCGGGAAAGACAATGAGCAGTTCTTC	CASSISGKDNEQFF
TRBV20-1	TRBJ2-5	TRBD2	.	TGCAGTGCTTCCCGAAGCGGGAACCAAGAGACCCAGTACTTC	CSASRSGNQETQYF
TRBV20-1	TRBJ1-5	.	.	TGCAGTGCTAGGGACTTCGACAGCTATAGCAATCAGCCCCAGCATTTT	CSARDFDSYSNQPQHF
TRBV29-1	TRBJ1-1	TRBD1	many	TGCAGCGTTGTGAGGGGGCTGAACACTGAAGCTTTCTTT	CSVVRGLNTEAFF
TRBV29-1	TRBJ1-3	.	.	TGCAGCGTTGTTGGGTCTGGAAACACCATATATTTT	CSVVGSGNTIYF
TRBV12-3/TRBV12-4	TRBJ1-5	TRBD1	.	TGTGCCAGCAGGGGCGGACAGGCGCTGGGGCCCCAGCATTTT	CASRGGQALGPQHF
TRBV12-3/TRBV12-4	TRBJ2-7	TRBD2	many	TGTGCCAGCAGTCCCGACCCGACTAGCGGGGGGACCTACGAGCAGTACTTC	CASSPDPTSGGTYEQYF
TRBV6-2/TRBV6-3	TRBJ2-7	TRBD1	many	TGTGCCAGCGGGGCCAGAGGACAGGGGGCGGAAGACGAGCAGTACTTC	CASGARGQGAEDEQYF